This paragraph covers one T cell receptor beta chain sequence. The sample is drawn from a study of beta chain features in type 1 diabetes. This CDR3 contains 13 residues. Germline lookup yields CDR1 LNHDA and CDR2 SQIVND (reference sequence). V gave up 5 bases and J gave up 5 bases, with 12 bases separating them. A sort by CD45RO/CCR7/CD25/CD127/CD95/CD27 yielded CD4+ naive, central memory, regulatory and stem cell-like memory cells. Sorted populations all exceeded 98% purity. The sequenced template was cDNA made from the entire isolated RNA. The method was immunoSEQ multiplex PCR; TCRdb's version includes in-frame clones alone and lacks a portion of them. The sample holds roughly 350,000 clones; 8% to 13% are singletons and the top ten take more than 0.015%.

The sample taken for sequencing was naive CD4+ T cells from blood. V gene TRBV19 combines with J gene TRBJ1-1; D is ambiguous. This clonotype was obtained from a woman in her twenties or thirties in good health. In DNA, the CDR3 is TGTGCCAGTAGTTTCCTCGGGTTGACTGAAGCTTTCTTT. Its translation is CASSFLGLTEAFF.